This entry describes one T cell receptor beta chain. Antigen specificity is unknown. V lost 0 bases, J lost 0 bases, and 11 bases lay in between. CDR3 length equals 16 residues. Germline CDR1 reads SGHRS; CDR2 reads YFSETQ. These data belong to a study of spatial heterogeneity in lung cancer. Overall study: The donors were 70 or so patients with non-small cell lung cancer that was early-stage and untreated. General study points: Blood contained ubiquitous expanded tumor TCRs more at resection than at follow-up.

Every TCR cDNA molecule bore a unique molecular identifier. TCRdb passed the 5' RACE reads through MiXCR, listing each CDR3 protein once. The table records fewer than 25,000 distinct CDR3 sequences, 9.7% of them present only once. Time point reported: blood at routine non-recurrence follow-up after resection. Material for sequencing was whole RNA from tumor, nontumor lung or frozen PBMC, left unsorted. The sequenced sample was PBMCs, obtained at follow-up. The source of this sequence is a male donor with early-stage non-small cell lung cancer. The V call is TRBV5-1, the J call TRBJ2-3; D unclear. The CDR3, as DNA: TGCGCCAGCAGCTTGGGAATAGGGCATAGCACAGATACGCAGTATTTT. This gives the protein CASSLGIGHSTDTQYF.